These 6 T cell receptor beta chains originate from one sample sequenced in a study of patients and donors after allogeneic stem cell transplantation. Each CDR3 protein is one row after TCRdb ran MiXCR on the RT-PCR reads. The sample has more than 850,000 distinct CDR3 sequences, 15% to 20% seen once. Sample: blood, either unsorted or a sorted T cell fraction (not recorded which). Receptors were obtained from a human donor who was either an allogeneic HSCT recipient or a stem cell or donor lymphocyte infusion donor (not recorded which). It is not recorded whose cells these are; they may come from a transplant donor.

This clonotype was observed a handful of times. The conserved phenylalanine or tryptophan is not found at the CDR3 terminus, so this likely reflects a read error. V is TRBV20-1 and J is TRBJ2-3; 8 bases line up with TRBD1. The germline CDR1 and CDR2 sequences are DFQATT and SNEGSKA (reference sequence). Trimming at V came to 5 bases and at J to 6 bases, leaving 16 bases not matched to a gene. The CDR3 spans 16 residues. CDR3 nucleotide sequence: TGCAGTGCTCTTACCACGGACAGGGTGAATGCGGATACGCAGTATCTT. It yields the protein CSALTTDRVNADTQYL.

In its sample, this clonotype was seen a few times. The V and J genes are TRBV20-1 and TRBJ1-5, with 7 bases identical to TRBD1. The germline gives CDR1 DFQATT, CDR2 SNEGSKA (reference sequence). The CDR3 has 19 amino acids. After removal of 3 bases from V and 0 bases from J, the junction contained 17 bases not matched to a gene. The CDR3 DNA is TGCAGTGCTAGTACTCGGGACAGTCCTAGGGATAATAGCAATCAGCCCCAGCATTTT. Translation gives CSASTRDSPRDNSNQPQHF.

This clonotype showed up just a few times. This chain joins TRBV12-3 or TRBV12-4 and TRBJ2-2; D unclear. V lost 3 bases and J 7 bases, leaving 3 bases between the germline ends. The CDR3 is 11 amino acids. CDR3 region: CASSFNGELFF. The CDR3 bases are TGTGCCAGCAGTTTTAACGGGGAGCTGTTTTTT.

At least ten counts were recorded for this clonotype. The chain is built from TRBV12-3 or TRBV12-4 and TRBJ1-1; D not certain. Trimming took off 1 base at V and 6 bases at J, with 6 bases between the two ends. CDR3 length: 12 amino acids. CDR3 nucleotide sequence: TGTGCCAGCAGTTTAGGAATGGCTGAAGCTTTCTTT. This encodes CASSLGMAEAFF.

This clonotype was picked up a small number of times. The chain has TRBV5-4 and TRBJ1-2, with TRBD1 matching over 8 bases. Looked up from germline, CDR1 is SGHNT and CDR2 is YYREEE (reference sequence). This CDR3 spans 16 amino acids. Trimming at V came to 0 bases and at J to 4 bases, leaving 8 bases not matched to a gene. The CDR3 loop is CASSLDYQGARYGYTF. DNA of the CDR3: TGTGCCAGCAGCTTGGATTACCAGGGGGCTCGCTATGGCTACACCTTC.

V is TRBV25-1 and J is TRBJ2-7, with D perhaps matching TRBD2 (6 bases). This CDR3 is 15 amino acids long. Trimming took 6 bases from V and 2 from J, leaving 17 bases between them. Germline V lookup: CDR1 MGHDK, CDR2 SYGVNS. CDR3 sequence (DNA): TGTGCCAGCAGAGGAGAGCGGGCCAGGGCCTACGAGCAGTACTTC. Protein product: CASRGERARAYEQYF.